This is a list of T cell receptor beta chains from one sample in a study of shared clonotypes between healthy human individuals. Generated by immunoSEQ multiplex PCR, the TCRdb table keeps only in-frame clones and is missing some. The sample lists about 2 million clones, 85% to 95% occurring once. The sample was naive CD8+ T cells sorted from blood. The receptors shown here come from a man younger than 35 in good health. Both conserved end residues are part of each CDR3. The D gene is left open where the match is weak. The listing skips clone size in some rows; elsewhere it reads once, few, many or a size class.

D	size	V	J	DNA	CDR3
.	.	TRBV11-3	TRBJ2-2	TGTGCCAGCAGCTTTGGGACGGGCGGGGAGCTGTTTTTT	CASSFGTGGELFF
.	.	TRBV2	TRBJ2-7	TGTGCCAGCAGTAAGGGGCAGGCAAGCTCCTACGAGCAGTACTTC	CASSKGQASSYEQYF
.	once	TRBV27	TRBJ2-3	TGTGCCAGCAGTTTACAAGATACGCAGTATTTT	CASSLQDTQYF
.	.	TRBV6-5	TRBJ2-7	TGTGCCAGCAGTTACGAAGGCGGGGCCTCCTACGAGCAGTACTTC	CASSYEGGASYEQYF
TRBD2	.	TRBV19	TRBJ2-1	TGTGCCAGTAGTTTGGGGACTAGCGGGTACAATGAGCAGTTCTTC	CASSLGTSGYNEQFF
TRBD1	.	TRBV6-5	TRBJ2-3	TGTGCCAGCAGTTACGGGACAGGCCAGGATACGCAGTATTTT	CASSYGTGQDTQYF
.	.	TRBV9	TRBJ1-4	TGTGCCAGCAGCCCGTCGGAAGGGCTGGGGGAAAAACTGTTTTTT	CASSPSEGLGEKLFF
.	.	TRBV19	TRBJ2-5	TGTGCCAGTAGTCCGGCCACTCGGGGCCCCAGGGTAGAGACCCAGTACTTC	CASSPATRGPRVETQYF
TRBD1	.	TRBV6-1	TRBJ1-2	TGTGCCAGCAGTGAGACAGGGAACTATGGCTACACCTTC	CASSETGNYGYTF
.	.	TRBV7-6	TRBJ2-1	TGTGCCAGCAGCTCGTCCCTGGGCGGCGATAACCATTACAATGAGCAGTTCTTC	CASSSSLGGDNHYNEQFF
TRBD1	.	TRBV7-6	TRBJ2-2	TGTGCCAGCAGCCCCGGACAGGTTGGGAACACCGGGGAGCTGTTTTTT	CASSPGQVGNTGELFF
.	.	TRBV19	TRBJ1-4	TGTGCCAGTAGTATGCCCGGGACGGCAACTAATGAAAAACTGTTTTTT	CASSMPGTATNEKLFF
TRBD2	.	TRBV2	TRBJ2-1	TGTGCCATAAGCGGGACTAGCGGGAGGGACTACAATGAGCAGTTCTTC	CAISGTSGRDYNEQFF
TRBD1	.	TRBV27	TRBJ1-3	TGTGCCAGCAGTGCCGGGACAGGGGGAAACACCATATATTTT	CASSAGTGGNTIYF
TRBD1	.	TRBV5-6	TRBJ2-3	TGTGCCACCACGACAGGGACAGATACGCAGTATTTT	CATTTGTDTQYF
.	.	TRBV6-6	TRBJ2-1	TGTGCCAGCAGTTACTCAGAGTGGTCGGGCAATGAGCAGTTCTTC	CASSYSEWSGNEQFF
.	.	TRBV2	TRBJ1-1	TGTGCCAGCAGCTCGGACTCCCTCAGGGGTGAAGCTTTCTTT	CASSSDSLRGEAFF
TRBD1	.	TRBV4-1	TRBJ2-1	TGCGCCAGCAGCCAAGATCACACAGGGGCGAACTACAATGAGCAGTTCTTC	CASSQDHTGANYNEQFF
TRBD2	once	TRBV7-2	TRBJ2-7	TGTGCCAGCAGCTTAAGGGCGGGAGATTTCTACGAGCAGTACTTC	CASSLRAGDFYEQYF
.	once	TRBV4-1	TRBJ2-1	TGCGCCAGCAGCCGACAGGCTACCTACAATGAGCAGTTCTTC	CASSRQATYNEQFF
.	.	TRBV5-6	TRBJ1-1	TGTGCCAGCAGCTTGACAGGATACACTGAAGCTTTCTTT	CASSLTGYTEAFF
TRBD1	.	TRBV27	TRBJ1-5	TGTGCCAGCAGTTTATGGGGGGGACAGGGTAGCAATCAGCCCCAGCATTTT	CASSLWGGQGSNQPQHF
TRBD1	.	TRBV4-3	TRBJ2-2	TGCGCCAGCAGCCAAGATGGGACAGGGGTCACCGGGGAGCTGTTTTTT	CASSQDGTGVTGELFF